Each of the 2 T cell receptor beta chains below was sequenced from the same sample in a study of molecular identifiers for immune sequencing clone quantification. TCRdb re-called the PCR reads with MiXCR, one entry per CDR3 protein. The sample lists around 470,000 distinct CDR3 sequences, approximately 25% occurring once. Sequencing input: naive CD8+ T cells from blood, with Jurkat cell RNA spiked in. Subset here: FACS-sorted CD8+CD4-CCR7+CD45RA+ naive T cells. Receptor source: a human donor in good health. Some libraries in this study had Jurkat cell RNA spiked in.

This chain connects TRBV3-2 to TRBJ2-6; whether TRBD2, the table's D call, matches the DNA was not checked. TRBV3-2 is deemed a pseudogene. The CDR3 spans 15 residues. CDR3: CASSPGLAGANVLTF. In nucleotides, the CDR3 is TGTGCCAGCAGCCCCGGACTTGCGGGGGCCAACGTCCTGACTTTC.

Ten or more counts support this clonotype. The CDR3 bases are TGTGCCAGCAGCTTAGCACTAGCGGGGTACGAGCAGTACTTC. Its translation: CASSLALAGYEQYF. The V call is TRBV7-2, the J call TRBJ2-7, with TRBD2 matching over 10 bases. From germline, CDR1 is SGHTA and CDR2 FQGNSA. CDR3 size: 14 residues. Trimming cost V 0 bases and J 4 bases; bases outside gene matches: 0.